Below, 5 T cell receptor beta chains from the same sample are listed, as sequenced in a study of Graves' ophthalmopathy and Graves' hyperthyroidism. The authors amplified TCR beta CDR3 regions, and they did so from RNA transcripts for repertoire sequencing. HTBI-primed RT-PCR formed the first round, and a multiplex PCR formed the second. TCRdb independently ran MiXCR on the multiplex PCR reads; one entry per CDR3 protein. The repertoire has 200,000 to 300,000 distinct CDR3 sequences, around 42% of them found once; the top ten carry around 43%. Sequenced material: peripheral blood. These receptors were obtained from an adult man with Graves' ophthalmopathy.

J is TRBJ1-5 and V is TRBV18; 7 nucleotides match TRBD1. Germline trimming cut 3 bases from V and 3 bases from J; bases unmatched to any gene: 5. The CDR3 runs to 15 residues. CDR1 is KGHSH and CDR2 is LQKENI in the germline V gene. CDR3 bases: TGTGCCAGCTCACCTCGACAGGGAGACAATCAGCCCCAGCATTTT. This encodes CASSPRQGDNQPQHF.

The chain recombines TRBV7-2 with TRBJ1-2; 7 nucleotides align to TRBD1. The CDR3 sequence is 13 residues long. Germline V gene lookup returns CDR1 SGHTA and CDR2 FQGNSA. The V and J ends lost 6 bases and 7 bases, in that order; junction bases with no gene match: 8. The CDR3 DNA sequence: TGTGCCAGCAGTGCTAGGGGACAGTCTGGCTACACCTTC. As protein: CASSARGQSGYTF. The full variable domain, its missing parts supplied by reference TRBV7-2 and TRBJ1-2, is GAGVSQSPSNKVTEKGKDVELRCDPISGHTALYWYRQSLGQGLEFLIYFQGNSAPDKSGLPSDRFSAERTGGSVSTLTIQRTQQEDSAVYLCASSARGQSGYTFGSGTRLTVV.

The chain is built from TRBV10-3 and TRBJ2-7; 7 bases agree with TRBD2. CDR3 length equals 16 residues. The V gene's germline CDR1 is ENHRY and CDR2 SYGVKD. Trimming removed 2 bases from V and 3 bases from J; junction bases left unmatched: 10. The CDR3: CAISEISPGGSYEQYF. The CDR3 DNA sequence: TGTGCCATCAGTGAGATCTCTCCGGGAGGTAGCTACGAGCAGTACTTC.

The genes are TRBV2 and TRBJ2-7, with D perhaps TRBD2 (5 bases). CDR3 length: 14 amino acids. CDR1 and CDR2 (germline): SNHLY, FYNNEI. Trimming left V 3 bases short and J 4 bases short, with 13 bases between. CDR3 in DNA: TGTGCCAGCAGTGAGGCCGCTCTAGCTTACGAGCAGTACTTC. Its protein is CASSEAALAYEQYF.

This clonotype was seen once. The V gene is TRBV10-3, the J gene TRBJ2-5; a weak D match, TRBD2 (7 bases). V was cut by 10 bases and J by 2 bases, with 17 bases left in between. The CDR3 is 14 residues long. Looked up from germline, CDR1 is ENHRY and CDR2 is SYGVKD. The DNA for the CDR3 is TGTGCCAGCAGCGCGGGGGCTTTTCAAGAGACCCAGTACTTC. Translation gives CASSAGAFQETQYF.